Shown below are 29 T cell receptor beta chains from a single sample sequenced in a study of cytotoxic CD8 clonotypes in ibrutinib-treated CLL. This table comes from immunoSEQ multiplex PCR, and its TCRdb copy is limited to in-frame clones, with some not included. The repertoire holds nearly 100,000 clones, with 70% to 85% as singletons. Sequences were derived from PBMCs, sampled after 12 months of ibrutinib treatment. Receptors were obtained from a human donor with chronic lymphocytic leukemia.

This chain connects TRBV4-1 to TRBJ2-5; the match to TRBD2 covers 8 bases. The CDR3 sequence is 15 residues long. After removal of 4 bases from V and 4 bases from J, the junction contained 8 bases not matched to a gene. CDR1 MGHRA and CDR2 YSYEKL come from the germline V gene. CDR3 DNA sequence: TGCGCCAGCAGCCCGGGACCAGCGGGGGCAGAGACCCAGTACTTC. Encoded protein: CASSPGPAGAETQYF.

The rearrangement joins TRBV6-1 to TRBJ2-2; perhaps TRBD1 as D (5 bases). The V gene lost 3 bases and the J gene lost 7 bases, with 6 bases spanning the gap. This CDR3 is built from 12 residues. The germline gives CDR1 MNHNS, CDR2 SASEGT. The CDR3 nucleotides read TGTGCCAGCAGTGAGGGGCACGGGGAGCTGTTTTTT. It codes for CASSEGHGELFF.

V is TRBV9 and J is TRBJ2-3; no clear D. Looked up from germline, CDR1 is SGDLS and CDR2 is YYNGEE. Trimming shortened V by 4 bases and J by 5 bases, and 29 bases separated the two germline ends. CDR3 size: 19 residues. CDR3 bases: TGTGCCAGCAGCTCACGCCCCTTGGGCAAGAGTGGGTCCCGAGATACGCAGTATTTT. It specifies CASSSRPLGKSGSRDTQYF.

The chain recombines TRBV11-3 with TRBJ2-5; D uncertain. CDR1 SGHNT and CDR2 YENEEA come from the germline V gene. The CDR3 has 13 residues. V was cut by 3 bases and J by 5 bases, with 10 bases left in between. CDR3 DNA: TGTGCCAGCAGCTTTCAGGATCCGGAGACCCAGTACTTC. Its translation: CASSFQDPETQYF.

The chain couples TRBV6-5 to TRBJ2-2; D uncertain. The V and J ends lost 6 bases and 7 bases respectively, with 9 bases between them. CDR3 length: 12 amino acids. Germline V CDR1 and CDR2: MNHEY, SVGAGI. The CDR3 region is CASRGFGGELFF. CDR3 coding DNA: TGTGCCAGCAGGGGTTTCGGCGGGGAGCTGTTTTTT.

The gene calls are TRBV9 and TRBJ1-4, with TRBD1 matching 7 bases. Germline V CDR1 and CDR2: SGDLS, YYNGEE. Trimming took 0 bases from V and 8 from J; bases not matched to a gene: 10. This CDR3 is built from 16 residues. The CDR3 reads CASSVESGTVREKLFF. The CDR3 DNA follows: TGTGCCAGCAGCGTAGAGTCCGGGACAGTAAGGGAAAAACTGTTTTTT.

The chain carries TRBV5-1 and TRBJ2-4; D not resolved. V lost 3 bases, J lost 0 bases, and 10 bases lay in between. This CDR3 region has 15 residues. CDR1 and CDR2 from the germline V gene are SGHRS and YFSETQ. CDR3 sequence: CASSWDQVAKNIQYF. Here the CDR3 DNA reads TGCGCCAGCAGCTGGGATCAAGTAGCCAAAAACATTCAGTACTTC.

CDR3: CASSGGLAGPSSYNEQFF. The CDR3 DNA reads TGTGCCAGCTCGGGGGGACTAGCGGGCCCTAGCTCCTACAATGAGCAGTTCTTC. The V gene is TRBV2, the J gene TRBJ2-1; 12 bases map to TRBD2. Germline CDR1 reads SNHLY; CDR2 reads FYNNEI. V was clipped by 8 bases and J by 0 bases; unmatched bases: 11. This CDR3 is built from 18 residues.

The chain employs TRBV5-4 and TRBJ2-3; 9 bases fit TRBD1. CDR1 is SGHNT, CDR2 YYREEE, per germline (reference sequence). The CDR3 extends over 16 amino acids. The ends lost 3 bases at V and 5 bases at J; junction bases unmatched: 10. CDR3: CASSSSLGQGIDTQYF. The CDR3 bases are TGTGCCAGCAGCTCATCACTCGGACAGGGGATAGATACGCAGTATTTT.

The chain combines TRBV4-1 with TRBJ2-5; 10 bases map to TRBD2. The CDR3 sequence is 16 residues long. V dropped 0 bases and J dropped 5; count of bases not matched to a gene: 6. Germline V gene data show CDR1 as MGHRA and CDR2 as YSYEKL. The DNA for the CDR3 is TGCGCCAGCAGCCAAGATAGCGGGGGGCCAGGGGAGACCCAGTACTTC. This translates into CASSQDSGGPGETQYF.

The chain uses TRBV7-2 and TRBJ2-5, with no clear D. V lost 5 bases to trimming and J lost 2 bases, with 3 bases between them. The CDR3 runs to 11 residues. Germline-derived CDR1 and CDR2 are SGHTA and FQGNSA. In DNA, the CDR3 is TGTGCCAGCAGCCGGCAAGAGACCCAGTACTTC. It translates to CASSRQETQYF.

This clone has more than one count but fewer than ten. The chain employs TRBV28 and TRBJ2-7; tentatively, D is TRBD1 or TRBD2 (5 bases each). The V gene's germline CDR1 is MDHEN and CDR2 SYDVKM. The CDR3 extends over 14 amino acids. V was trimmed by 6 bases and J by 0 bases, leaving 12 bases between them. The CDR3 region is CASRVGENSYEQYF. CDR3 DNA: TGTGCCAGCAGGGTGGGGGAGAACTCCTACGAGCAGTACTTC.

This clone has a single count. The genes are TRBV14 and TRBJ2-5, with 7 positions matching TRBD1. The CDR3 runs to 16 residues. V lost 4 bases to trimming and J lost 2 bases; unmatched junction nucleotides: 10. Germline assignment: CDR1 SGHDN and CDR2 FVKESK. CDR3 region: CASSRLKGQEQETQYF. For the CDR3, the DNA is TGTGCCAGCAGCCGTCTTAAAGGACAGGAGCAAGAGACCCAGTACTTC. The full variable domain, completed using reference TRBV14 and TRBJ2-5, is EAGVTQFPSHSVIEKGQTVTLRCDPISGHDNLYWYRRVMGKEIKFLLHFVKESKQDESGMPNNRFLAERTGGTYSTLKVQPAELEDSGVYFCASSRLKGQEQETQYFGPGTRLLVL.

V gene TRBV6-5 combines with J gene TRBJ1-2, with D possibly TRBD1 on 5 matching bases. The V end was cut by 7 bases, the J end by 4 bases, with 19 bases between. CDR1 and CDR2 (germline): MNHEY, SVGAGI. This CDR3 contains 15 residues. Here the CDR3 reads CASTSWGETSYGYTF. The CDR3 DNA reads TGTGCCAGCACATCGTGGGGGGAGACATCCTATGGCTACACCTTC.

This clone was found a few times. One end of the junction does not line up with germline, which may come from a read error. The chain employs TRBV7-7 and TRBJ2-7, with D hard to call. This CDR3 contains 13 residues. Germline CDR1 SSHAT, CDR2 FNYEAQ (reference sequence). The CDR3 spells CASSPSKIYEQYF. The CDR3 nucleotides read TGTGCTAGCAGCCCGAGCAAGATCTACGAGCAGTACTTC. The full variable domain, rest sourced from reference TRBV7-7 and TRBJ2-7, is GAGVSQSPRYKVTKRGQDVTLRCDPISSHATLYWYQQALGQGPEFLTYFNYEAQPDKSGLPSDRFSAERPEGSISTLTIQRTEQRDSAMYRCASSPSKIYEQYFGPGTRLTVT.

This clone turned up a few times. This chain's CDR3 is CASSTGSGYGYTF. CDR3 bases: TGTGCCAGCTCAACGGGGTCAGGTTATGGCTACACCTTC. V and J are TRBV27 and TRBJ1-2; D not certain. The CDR3 contains 13 residues. Germline V gives CDR1 MNHEY, CDR2 SMNVEV (reference sequence). Trimming shortened V by 8 bases and J by 5 bases, and 15 bases separated the two germline ends.

The chain joins TRBV7-3 to TRBJ2-2; D remains unclear. Germline V CDR1 and CDR2: SGHTA, FQGTGA. The CDR3 has 15 amino acids. Trimming left V 5 bases short and J 2 bases short, with 12 bases between. The CDR3 is CASSPFGSNTGELFF. The CDR3 nucleotides read TGTGCCAGCAGCCCCTTCGGCAGTAACACCGGGGAGCTGTTTTTT.

The chain is built from TRBV11-3 and TRBJ1-2, with D maybe TRBD1 (5 bases). The CDR3 consists of 13 residues. V lost 4 bases and J 2 bases, leaving 8 bases between the germline ends. Germline-derived CDR1 and CDR2 are SGHNT and YENEEA. CDR3 loop: CASSSGRNYGYTF. The DNA for the CDR3 is TGTGCCAGCAGCTCGGGACGGAACTATGGCTACACCTTC. The whole variable domain, remainder taken from reference TRBV11-3 and TRBJ1-2, is EAGVVQSPRYKIIEKKQPVAFWCNPISGHNTLYWYLQNLGQGPELLIRYENEEAVDDSQLPKDRFSAERLKGVDSTLKIQPAELGDSAVYLCASSSGRNYGYTFGSGTRLTVV.

This chain connects TRBV7-3 to TRBJ2-2; D unclear. CDR3 length: 13 residues. Germline V lookup: CDR1 SGHTA, CDR2 FQGTGA. The V gene lost 1 base and the J gene lost 2 bases, with 2 bases spanning the gap. CDR3 DNA sequence: TGTGCCAGCAGCTTAAAAAACACCGGGGAGCTGTTTTTT. Its translation is CASSLKNTGELFF.

J is TRBJ1-1 and V is TRBV5-1; no clear D. The CDR3 contains 13 residues. Germline-derived CDR1 and CDR2 are SGHRS and YFSETQ. Between the trimmed V and J ends, which lost 4 bases and 1 base, there was a span of 8 bases. CDR3 loop: CASSSQQNTEAFF. For the CDR3, the DNA is TGCGCCAGCAGCAGTCAGCAGAACACTGAAGCTTTCTTT.

The chain carries TRBV29-1 and TRBJ1-5; 9 bases fit TRBD1. The germline V gene has CDR1 SQVTM and CDR2 ANQGSEA. The V gene end was trimmed by 6 bases and the J gene end by 3 bases; junction bases not matched to a gene: 3. The CDR3 runs 13 residues. CDR3 DNA: TGCAGCGTGAGGGACAGGGACAATCAGCCCCAGCATTTT. Its protein product is CSVRDRDNQPQHF.

This chain uses TRBV15 with TRBJ2-5; 10 bases match TRBD2. The CDR3 is 15 amino acids. The V and J ends lost 5 bases and 5 bases, in that order; junction bases with no gene match: 8. Germline assignment: CDR1 LNHNV and CDR2 YYDKDF (reference sequence). This CDR3 reads CATSDRAGGRETQYF. CDR3 DNA sequence: TGTGCCACCAGCGATCGAGCGGGGGGGCGGGAGACCCAGTACTTC. Together with reference TRBV15 and TRBJ2-5, the CDR3 gives the full variable domain: DAMVIQNPRYQVTQFGKPVTLSCSQTLNHNVMYWYQQKSSQAPKLLFHYYDKDFNNEADTPDNFQSRRPNTSFCFLDIRSPGLGDTAMYLCATSDRAGGRETQYFGPGTRLLVL.

This chain joins TRBV2 and TRBJ2-3; 7 bases line up with TRBD2. Looked up from germline, CDR1 is SNHLY and CDR2 is FYNNEI. There are 14 residues in the CDR3. The ends lost 10 bases at V and 0 bases at J; junction bases unmatched: 7. Here the CDR3 DNA reads TGTGCCACGCAGCGGGGTTTAAGCACAGATACGCAGTATTTT. This sequence encodes CATQRGLSTDTQYF.

With regard to this clone: A junction boundary mismatches the germline segment, possibly from a read error. V is TRBV29-1 and J is TRBJ2-1, with D possibly matching TRBD1 (6 bases). CDR3 length: 13 amino acids. Germline V lookup: CDR1 SQVTM, CDR2 ANQGSEA. DNA of the CDR3: TGCAGCGTAGAAGGGGGTTCCTACAATGAGCAGTTCTTC. Protein product: CSVEGGSYNEQFF.

This clone was observed once. The rearrangement joins TRBV2 to TRBJ1-2, with D unclear. CDR1 is SNHLY, CDR2 FYNNEI, per germline. This CDR3 has 15 amino acids. Trimming took 7 bases from V and 0 from J, leaving 15 bases between them. The CDR3 DNA follows: TGTGCCAGCACCTCGGAGGAGGGAGCTAACTATGGCTACACCTTC. The encoded protein is CASTSEEGANYGYTF. The full variable domain, rest sourced from reference TRBV2 and TRBJ1-2, is EPEVTQTPSHQVTQMGQEVILRCVPISNHLYFYWYRQILGQKVEFLVSFYNNEISEKSEIFDDQFSVERPDGSNFTLKIRSTKLEDSAMYFCASTSEEGANYGYTFGSGTRLTVV.

The chain is built from TRBV10-2 and TRBJ1-1, with TRBD1 matching over 9 bases. The CDR3 totals 16 residues. Looked up from germline, CDR1 is WSHSY and CDR2 is SAAADI. The J segment lost 3 bases and the V segment lost 6 bases, leaving 11 bases of the junction unmatched. CDR3 nucleotide sequence: TGCGCCAGCAGCCGCGGGACAGGGAAATCTGACACTGAAGCTTTCTTT. Translation gives CASSRGTGKSDTEAFF.

V usage is TRBV6-6 and J usage is TRBJ1-2, with 9 nucleotides matching TRBD1. V lost 7 bases, J lost 5 bases, and 11 bases stayed unmatched. This CDR3 is built from 15 residues. CDR1 and CDR2 (germline): MNHNY, SVGAGI (reference sequence). The CDR3 DNA follows: TGTGCCAGCACCACCTGGGGACAGGGAGGGTATGGCTACACCTTC. Translated, it gives CASTTWGQGGYGYTF.

The chain carries TRBV7-9 and TRBJ1-2; no definite D call. The CDR3 loop spans 14 amino acids. The V and J ends lost 5 bases and 2 bases respectively, with 12 bases between them. Germline lookup yields CDR1 SEHNR and CDR2 FQNEAQ (reference sequence). The CDR3 region has the DNA TGTGCCAGCAGCCCGGACCCGAGGAACTATGGCTACACCTTC. It translates to CASSPDPRNYGYTF.

The rearrangement links TRBV29-1 to TRBJ2-5; D gene uncertain. The ends were cut back, 6 bases at V and 3 bases at J, with 14 bases in the middle. Germline V gives CDR1 SQVTM, CDR2 ANQGSEA. The CDR3 contains 13 residues. The chain's CDR3 is CSVRPDIKETQYF. In DNA, the CDR3 is TGCAGCGTGAGACCCGATATTAAAGAGACCCAGTACTTC.